Listed here are 30 T cell receptor beta chains from one sample, sequenced in a study of patients and donors after allogeneic stem cell transplantation. TCRdb used MiXCR to reprocess the RT-PCR reads, holding one entry per CDR3 protein. The sample contains about 410,000 distinct CDR3 sequences, 16% of which appear only once. The sample comprised blood, either unsorted or a sorted T cell fraction (not recorded which). The receptors were sampled from a human donor who was either an allogeneic HSCT recipient or a stem cell or donor lymphocyte infusion donor (not recorded which). It is not recorded whose cells these are; they may come from a transplant donor.

This clonotype was found many times. The rearrangement joins TRBV9 to TRBJ2-7; 8 bases fit TRBD2. V was pared by 3 bases and J by 6 bases, with 5 bases of the junction left unmatched. The germline V gene encodes CDR1 SGDLS and CDR2 YYNGEE. The CDR3 has 13 residues. CDR3 bases: TGTGCCAGCAGCGCTCCCGGACTAGCCGAGCAGTACTTC. It specifies CASSAPGLAEQYF.

The chain is built from TRBV25-1 and TRBJ1-5; D perhaps matches TRBD1 (5 bases). The germline V gene encodes CDR1 MGHDK and CDR2 SYGVNS. V lost 3 bases and J 5 bases, leaving 11 bases between the germline ends. This CDR3 contains 14 residues. CDR3 coding DNA: TGTGCCAGCAGTGATTACAGGTGGGATCAGCCCCAGCATTTT. It is translated as CASSDYRWDQPQHF.

This clonotype was picked up a small number of times. The DNA for the CDR3 is TGTGCCAGCAGTTACGAGGCTAGTTCCTACGAGCAGTACTTC. It yields the protein CASSYEASSYEQYF. V usage is TRBV6-5 and J usage is TRBJ2-7; D uncertain. From germline, CDR1 is MNHEY and CDR2 SVGAGI. CDR3 length: 14 residues. Trimming shortened V by 2 bases and J by 1 base, and 9 bases separated the two germline ends.

This clonotype has ten or more counts. The gene calls are TRBV7-2 and TRBJ2-2, with D uncertain. The CDR3 covers 14 residues. V lost 5 bases and J lost 1, with 8 bases in between. From germline, CDR1 is SGHTA and CDR2 FQGNSA. The DNA of the CDR3 is TGTGCCAGCAGCACCTACAAGAACACCGGGGAGCTGTTTTTT. Protein sequence: CASSTYKNTGELFF.

The V gene is TRBV6-1, the J gene TRBJ2-7, with D possibly TRBD2 on 5 matching bases. CDR3 length: 14 amino acids. Germline V CDR1 and CDR2: MNHNS, SASEGT. The V end was cut by 5 bases, the J end by 1 base, with 12 bases between. Here the CDR3 DNA reads TGTGCCAGCAGTAAGTCGGACTTATCCTACGAGCAGTACTTC. Translated, it gives CASSKSDLSYEQYF.

This clonotype has just one count. The CDR3 loop is CASGLSPLYNEQFF. Written as DNA, the CDR3 is TGTGCTAGTGGTTTGTCCCCCCTTTACAATGAGCAGTTCTTC. The V and J genes are TRBV12-5 and TRBJ2-1; no clear D gene. CDR1 LGHNT and CDR2 FRNRAP come from the germline V gene. The CDR3 spans 14 residues. Between the trimmed V and J ends, which lost 2 bases and 4 bases, there was a span of 9 bases.

This rearrangement joins TRBV5-1 to TRBJ2-2; possibly TRBD1 or TRBD2 for D (5 bases each). Germline V gives CDR1 SGHRS, CDR2 YFSETQ. The V end lost 4 bases, the J end lost 4 bases, and 14 bases lay between the germline ends. This CDR3 comprises 15 residues. CDR3 DNA sequence: TGCGCCAGCAGCGGGGACGGTGGGAGCACCGGGGAGCTGTTTTTT. Amino acids: CASSGDGGSTGELFF.

The J gene is TRBJ1-1, the V gene TRBV7-8; the D is unclear. Trimming stripped 9 bases from V and 0 bases from J, with 11 bases between. The CDR3 is 13 residues long. CDR1 is SGHVS and CDR2 is FQNEAQ in the germline V gene. The CDR3 is CASRLGMNTEAFF. The DNA of the CDR3 is TGTGCCAGTCGGCTCGGGATGAACACTGAAGCTTTCTTT. Looking up the rest from reference TRBV7-8 and TRBJ1-1 gives the full variable domain: GAGVSQSPRYKVAKRGQDVALRCDPISGHVSLFWYQQALGQGPEFLTYFQNEAQLDKSGLPSDRFFAERPEGSVSTLKIQRTQQEDSAVYLCASRLGMNTEAFFGQGTRLTVV.

This clonotype was observed many times. The J gene is TRBJ1-1, the V gene TRBV5-1, with D possibly TRBD1 on 5 matching bases. This CDR3 has 14 residues. V was trimmed by 4 bases and J by 11 bases, leaving 21 bases between them. In germline, CDR1 is SGHRS, CDR2 YFSETQ. This CDR3 is CASSPDRRVKLAFF. The CDR3 DNA sequence: TGCGCCAGCAGCCCCGACAGAAGAGTAAAGCTGGCTTTCTTT.

This clonotype has a count of ten or more. The chain uses TRBV12-3 or TRBV12-4 and TRBJ2-3; maybe TRBD2 (6 bases). Trimming cost V 10 bases and J 5 bases, with 16 bases left between them. This CDR3 has 13 residues. The CDR3 region has the DNA TGTGCCAACAGGAGGGCCGGGGGAGATACGCAGTATTTT. Encoded protein: CANRRAGGDTQYF.

This clonotype turned up a few times. The CDR3 region is CASSVARNYGYTF. The CDR3 DNA reads as TGTGCCAGCAGTGTGGCCCGCAACTATGGCTACACCTTC. This chain connects TRBV25-1 to TRBJ1-2; no definite D call. This CDR3 spans 13 amino acids. The germline V and J ends were trimmed by 4 bases and 2 bases, with 8 bases remaining between them. Germline CDR1 MGHDK, CDR2 SYGVNS.

This clonotype has at least ten counts. The chain joins TRBV28 to TRBJ1-1; D is perhaps TRBD1 (5 bases). Trimming left V 3 bases short and J 1 base short, with 9 bases between. Looked up from germline, CDR1 is MDHEN and CDR2 is SYDVKM. There are 14 residues in the CDR3. The CDR3: CASSFWQGNTEAFF. For the CDR3, the DNA is TGTGCCAGCAGTTTTTGGCAGGGGAACACTGAAGCTTTCTTT.

Only a few counts were recorded for this clonotype. V usage is TRBV5-1 and J usage is TRBJ1-1; D remains ambiguous. Germline CDR1 SGHRS, CDR2 YFSETQ. Trimming cost V 4 bases and J 0 bases, with 19 bases left between them. The CDR3 runs 17 residues. CDR3 region: CASSRRSGVVVNTEAFF. The CDR3 coding sequence is TGCGCCAGCAGCCGCCGCAGCGGGGTAGTGGTGAACACTGAAGCTTTCTTT.

A few counts support this clonotype. This sequence joins TRBV12-3 or TRBV12-4 and TRBJ1-2; maybe TRBD1 (5 bases). The CDR3 loop spans 16 amino acids. V lost 5 bases to trimming and J lost 7 bases, with 23 bases between them. CDR3 DNA: TGTGCCAGCAGTATCGGGGCCTTACCCCTAGTGGGTGGCTACACCTTC. It specifies CASSIGALPLVGGYTF.

Only a few counts were recorded for this clonotype. This chain links TRBV5-1 with TRBJ2-7; TRBD1 matches 8 bases. Losses at the gene ends were 0 bases for V and 5 bases for J; bases not matched to a gene: 4. This CDR3 is built from 14 residues. CDR1 and CDR2 from the germline V gene are SGHRS and YFSETQ. This CDR3 is CASSLGGQGNEQYF. The CDR3 DNA sequence: TGCGCCAGCAGCTTGGGCGGACAGGGCAACGAGCAGTACTTC.

This clonotype has more than one count but fewer than ten. V gene TRBV19 combines with J gene TRBJ2-6, with D unresolved. CDR1 and CDR2 (germline): LNHDA, SQIVND (reference sequence). V was cut by 1 base and J by 0 bases, with 4 bases left in between. The CDR3 is made up of 15 amino acids. CDR3 amino acids: CASSIGSSGANVLTF. CDR3 nucleotides: TGTGCCAGTAGTATAGGGAGCTCTGGGGCCAACGTCCTGACTTTC.

In its sample, this clonotype was seen many times. The J gene is TRBJ1-4, the V gene TRBV7-8; no firm D call. The CDR3 has 13 amino acids. Germline V gives CDR1 SGHVS, CDR2 FQNEAQ. V gave up 5 bases and J gave up 7 bases, with 11 bases separating them. The DNA of the CDR3 is TGTGCCAGCAGCCGACCAAACCTTGAAAAACTGTTTTTT. The encoded protein is CASSRPNLEKLFF.

The rearrangement links TRBV25-1 to TRBJ1-5; D gene unclear. V was shortened by 2 bases and J by 2 bases, with 10 bases between the two germline ends. Looked up from germline, CDR1 is MGHDK and CDR2 is SYGVNS. CDR3 length: 15 residues. The CDR3 region has the DNA TGTGCCAGCAGTGAAGCGGGGTTCGGCAATCAGCCCCAGCATTTT. This translates into CASSEAGFGNQPQHF.

As concerns this clonotype: The junction and the germline gene differ at one end; a read error may be behind it. V gene TRBV5-1 combines with J gene TRBJ2-1, with 10 bases identical to TRBD1. This CDR3 has 16 amino acids. Germline V gene lookup returns CDR1 SGHRS and CDR2 YFSETQ. The CDR3 nucleotides read TGCACCAGCAGCTTGACAGGGGGCAGGTCCTACAATGAGCAGTTCTTC. This gives the protein CTSSLTGGRSYNEQFF.

This clonotype showed up many times. The chain combines TRBV20-1 with TRBJ2-7; D unresolved. The CDR3 length is 15 residues. Trimming stripped 0 bases from V and 4 bases from J, with 16 bases between. Germline assignment: CDR1 DFQATT and CDR2 SNEGSKA (reference sequence). The CDR3 loop is CSARDDRTGIYEQYF. The CDR3 DNA is TGCAGTGCTAGAGATGATAGGACGGGCATTTACGAGCAGTACTTC.

This clonotype was detected many times. The chain uses TRBV9 and TRBJ1-1; unclear D gene. Per the germline V gene, CDR1 is SGDLS and CDR2 is YYNGEE. V was shortened by 4 bases and J by 7 bases, with 20 bases between the two germline ends. This CDR3 is built from 15 residues. CDR3: CASSPRPAGVDEAFF. Written as DNA, the CDR3 is TGTGCCAGCAGCCCTCGGCCAGCCGGCGTCGATGAAGCTTTCTTT.

This chain joins TRBV20-1 and TRBJ2-1; 7 bases are shared with TRBD2. The V gene end was trimmed by 2 bases and the J gene end by 7 bases; junction bases not matched to a gene: 20. Germline CDR1 DFQATT, CDR2 SNEGSKA (reference sequence). The CDR3 contains 18 residues. The CDR3 coding sequence is TGCAGTGCTAGACCCTATTGGGAGGTGGCGGGAGATGGGAATGAGCAGTTCTTC. Residues: CSARPYWEVAGDGNEQFF.

This clonotype appeared a few times. The chain combines TRBV6-1 with TRBJ2-3; D call uncertain. The CDR3 covers 13 residues. Germline lookup yields CDR1 MNHNS and CDR2 SASEGT. V lost 8 bases and J lost 2, with 11 bases in between. CDR3 loop: CASLRPYTDTQYF. Here the CDR3 DNA reads TGTGCCAGCTTACGTCCTTACACAGATACGCAGTATTTT.

This clonotype was detected only a few times. This chain uses TRBV6-5 with TRBJ1-1; D possibly corresponds to TRBD1 (5 bases). This CDR3 is 17 amino acids long. Trimming took off 1 base at V and 2 bases at J, with 17 bases between the two ends. CDR1 is MNHEY, CDR2 SVGAGI, per germline. The CDR3 sequence is CASSYFFSIGGNTEAFF. Written as DNA, the CDR3 is TGTGCCAGCAGTTACTTTTTTAGTATCGGGGGAAACACTGAAGCTTTCTTT.

The chain uses TRBV6-5 and TRBJ2-7, with D perhaps matching TRBD1 (6 bases). Germline V gene sequence: CDR1 MNHEY, CDR2 SVGAGI. This CDR3 comprises 16 residues. Trimming took 4 bases from V and 6 from J, leaving 22 bases between them. The CDR3 DNA reads TGTGCCAGCAGTTTCACGGACAGACATATTGGTGGCGAGCAGTACTTC. Residues: CASSFTDRHIGGEQYF.

This clonotype has more than one count but fewer than ten. V is TRBV29-1 and J is TRBJ1-4; 8 positions agree with TRBD1. The CDR3 has 13 amino acids. The germline CDR1 and CDR2 sequences are SQVTM and ANQGSEA. The V gene end was trimmed by 7 bases and the J gene end by 8 bases; junction bases not matched to a gene: 9. As DNA, the CDR3 is TGCAGCGCCACGGACAGGGTGGGGGAAAAACTGTTTTTT. It codes for CSATDRVGEKLFF.

This clonotype has just a few counts. The V gene is TRBV7-9, the J gene TRBJ1-2; TRBD1 agrees at 8 bases. Germline values: CDR1 SEHNR, CDR2 FQNEAQ (reference sequence). The CDR3 consists of 16 residues. After removal of 5 bases from V and 5 bases from J, the junction contained 13 bases not matched to a gene. CDR3 region: CASSRLRDRSIYGYTF. CDR3 bases: TGTGCCAGCAGCCGGCTCCGGGACAGGTCTATTTATGGCTACACCTTC. The variable domain in full, completed from reference TRBV7-9 and TRBJ1-2, reads DTGVSQNPRHKITKRGQNVTFRCDPISEHNRLYWYRQTLGQGPEFLTYFQNEAQLEKSRLLSDRFSAERPKGSFSTLEIQRTEQGDSAMYLCASSRLRDRSIYGYTFGSGTRLTVV.

The V and J genes are TRBV7-9 and TRBJ2-7, with 10 positions matching TRBD2. Germline V gene data show CDR1 as SEHNR and CDR2 as FQNEAQ (reference sequence). J lost 5 bases, V lost 5 bases, and 9 bases had no gene match. The CDR3 totals 15 residues. For the CDR3, the DNA is TGTGCCAGCAGCGAAGGCTCTAGCGGGAGAAACGAGCAGTACTTC. This translates into CASSEGSSGRNEQYF.

A few counts support this clonotype. V usage is TRBV5-1 and J usage is TRBJ2-1; D gene ambiguous. V was shortened by 0 bases and J by 10 bases, with 14 bases between the two germline ends. The CDR3 spans 14 residues. The germline V gene encodes CDR1 SGHRS and CDR2 YFSETQ. The CDR3 protein is CASSLVVRLAEQFF. In nucleotides, the CDR3 is TGCGCCAGCAGCTTGGTGGTAAGACTGGCAGAGCAGTTCTTC.

This clonotype has a count of ten or more. The chain uses TRBV29-1 and TRBJ2-5; D is possibly TRBD1 (5 bases). The germline V gene encodes CDR1 SQVTM and CDR2 ANQGSEA. The CDR3 has 14 amino acids. Trimming took off 6 bases at V and 2 bases at J, with 16 bases between the two ends. The CDR3 spells CSVGSGQFQETQYF. The CDR3 nucleotides read TGCAGCGTCGGTTCAGGGCAGTTTCAAGAGACCCAGTACTTC.